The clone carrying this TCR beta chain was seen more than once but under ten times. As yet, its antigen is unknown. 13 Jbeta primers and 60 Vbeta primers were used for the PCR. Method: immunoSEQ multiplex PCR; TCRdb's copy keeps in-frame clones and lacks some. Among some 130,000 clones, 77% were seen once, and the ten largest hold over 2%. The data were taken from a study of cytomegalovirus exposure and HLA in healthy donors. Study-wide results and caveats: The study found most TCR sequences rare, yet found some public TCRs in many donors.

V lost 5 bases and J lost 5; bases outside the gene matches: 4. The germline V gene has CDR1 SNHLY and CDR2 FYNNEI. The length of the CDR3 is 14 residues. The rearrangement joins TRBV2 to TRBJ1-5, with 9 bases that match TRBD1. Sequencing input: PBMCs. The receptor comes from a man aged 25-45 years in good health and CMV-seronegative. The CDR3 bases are TGTGCCAGCAGTCAGGACAGGGGATATCAGCCCCAGCATTTT. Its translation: CASSQDRGYQPQHF.